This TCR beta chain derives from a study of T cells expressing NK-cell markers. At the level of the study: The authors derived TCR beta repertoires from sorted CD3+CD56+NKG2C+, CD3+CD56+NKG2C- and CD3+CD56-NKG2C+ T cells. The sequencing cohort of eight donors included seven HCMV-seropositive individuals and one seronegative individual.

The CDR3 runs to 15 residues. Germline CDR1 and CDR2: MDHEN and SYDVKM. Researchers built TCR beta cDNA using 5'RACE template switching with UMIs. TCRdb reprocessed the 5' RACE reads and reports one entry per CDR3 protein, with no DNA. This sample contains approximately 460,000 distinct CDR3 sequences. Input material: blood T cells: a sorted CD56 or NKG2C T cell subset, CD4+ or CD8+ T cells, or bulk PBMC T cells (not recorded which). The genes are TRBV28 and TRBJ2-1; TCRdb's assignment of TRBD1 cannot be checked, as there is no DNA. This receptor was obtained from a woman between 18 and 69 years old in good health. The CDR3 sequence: CASSAPRTSNNAQFF.